This T cell receptor (beta chain) was sequenced in a study of shared clonotypes between healthy human individuals. Study information: CD8 memory received one plate per donor, CD8 naive two, CD4 memory three and CD4 naive three.

Naive CD8 cells lacked CD45RO and underwent positive selection for CCR7, leaving out terminally differentiated effector memory CD45RA+ cells. Study processing details: ImmunoSEQ yielded junction-only sequences lacking quality scores, so filtering differed. Profiled with immunoSEQ multiplex PCR; TCRdb holds only in-frame clones, not every one. V and J calls and clone size follow that table, whereas D and trimming were derived from the DNA. The sample lists around 2,100,000 clones, about 95% occurring once. Sequencing was performed on naive CD8+ T cells sorted from blood. The sequence derives from a man younger than 35 in good health.

The chain's CDR3 is CASSEIDKKYQETQYF. The CDR3 nucleotides are TGTGCCAGCAGCGAAATTGACAAGAAGTACCAAGAGACCCAGTACTTC. V is TRBV11-1 and J is TRBJ2-5, with no clear D. Germline CDR1 and CDR2: SGHAT and FQDESV (reference sequence). The CDR3 is 16 residues long. V shed 5 bases and J shed 0 bases, with 16 bases lying between them.